The T cell receptor (beta chain) described here comes from a study of T cells in Graves' hyperthyroidism and ophthalmopathy. Newly diagnosed hyperthyroidism, duration under 2 months, in patients aged 18 to 65. Whole-study findings and limits: Blood also held most thyroid clonotypes expanded beyond 0.001.

CDR1 and CDR2 (germline): SNHLY, FYNNEI. The V and J ends lost 2 bases and 4 bases respectively, with 14 bases between them. The CDR3 contains 15 residues. It was RNA transcripts that yielded the amplified TCR beta CDR3 regions. The HTBI primer set drove a first-round RT-PCR of the TCR CDR3. TCRdb reprocessed the multiplex PCR reads via MiXCR and lists one record per CDR3 protein. Of hundreds of thousands of distinct CDR3 sequences in the sample, around 38% were seen once. The sample holds many counts of this clonotype. Its cognate antigen is unknown. Sequencing was performed on blood. This chain connects TRBV2 to TRBJ2-5, with D hard to call. The source of this sequence is a man aged 18 to 29 with Graves' hyperthyroidism. The CDR3 protein is CASSELTAGRETQYF. The CDR3, as DNA: TGTGCCAGCAGTGAACTGACGGCAGGACGAGAGACCCAGTACTTC.